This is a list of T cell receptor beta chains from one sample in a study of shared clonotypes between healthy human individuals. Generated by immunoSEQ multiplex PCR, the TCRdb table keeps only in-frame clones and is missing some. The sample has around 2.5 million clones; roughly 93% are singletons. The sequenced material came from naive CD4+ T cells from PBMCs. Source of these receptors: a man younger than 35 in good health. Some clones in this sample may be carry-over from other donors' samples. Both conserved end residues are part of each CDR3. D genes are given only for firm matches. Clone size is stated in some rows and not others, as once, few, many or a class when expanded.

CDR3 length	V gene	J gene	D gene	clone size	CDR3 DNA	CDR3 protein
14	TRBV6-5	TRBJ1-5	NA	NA	TGTGCCAGCAGTTCCAGGGCGGGGGATCAGCCCCAGCATTTT	CASSSRAGDQPQHF
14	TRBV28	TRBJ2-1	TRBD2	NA	TGTGCCAGCAGTTCGCTAGCGGGAATTATTGAGCAGTTCTTC	CASSSLAGIIEQFF
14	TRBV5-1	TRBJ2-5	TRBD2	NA	TGCGCCAGCAGCTTGGCCCCTAGCGGAGGAACCCAGTACTTC	CASSLAPSGGTQYF
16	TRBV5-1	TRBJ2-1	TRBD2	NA	TGCGCCAGCAGCTTGGGACTAGCGGGAGGCGGGAGTGAGCAGTTCTTC	CASSLGLAGGGSEQFF
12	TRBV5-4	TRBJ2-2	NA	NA	TGTGCCAGCAGCTTTGGCGCCGGGGAGCTGTTTTTT	CASSFGAGELFF
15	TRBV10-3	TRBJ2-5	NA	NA	TGTGCCATCAAAGAAACACAGGGAGGGGGGGAGACCCAGTACTTC	CAIKETQGGGETQYF
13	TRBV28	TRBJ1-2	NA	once	TGTGCCAGCAGGGGGGGTCCTAACTATGGCTACACCTTC	CASRGGPNYGYTF
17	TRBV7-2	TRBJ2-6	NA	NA	TGTGCCAGCAGCCTAAGAACCCTCCTCTCTGGGGCCAACGTCCTGACTTTC	CASSLRTLLSGANVLTF
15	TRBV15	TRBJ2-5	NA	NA	TGTGCCACCAGCAGAGATTTTAACAGACAAGAGACCCAGTACTTC	CATSRDFNRQETQYF
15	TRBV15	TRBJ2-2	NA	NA	TGTGCCACCAGCGGCAACAAGGGGAACACCGGGGAGCTGTTTTTT	CATSGNKGNTGELFF
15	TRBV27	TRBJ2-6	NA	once	TGTGCCAGCAGGCCCGGGGGCTCTGGGGCCAACGTCCTGACTTTC	CASRPGGSGANVLTF
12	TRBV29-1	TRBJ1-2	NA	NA	TGCAGCGATGTCAGCCACAACTATGGCTACACCTTC	CSDVSHNYGYTF
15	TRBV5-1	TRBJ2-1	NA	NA	TGCGCCAGCAGCTTGGGCGGAAGCTCCTACAATGAGCAGTTCTTC	CASSLGGSSYNEQFF
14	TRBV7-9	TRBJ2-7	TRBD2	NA	TGTGCCAGCAGCTCAGCGGGATTCTACTACGAGCAGTACTTC	CASSSAGFYYEQYF
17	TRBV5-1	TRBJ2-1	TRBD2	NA	TGCGCCAGCAGCTTGCAGGGGGGACTAGCCCCCTACAATGAGCAGTTCTTC	CASSLQGGLAPYNEQFF
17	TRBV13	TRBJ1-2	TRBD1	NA	TGTGCCAGCAGCTTGGGACAGGGGGCTTTAGGGAACTATGGCTACACCTTC	CASSLGQGALGNYGYTF
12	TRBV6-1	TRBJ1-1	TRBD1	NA	TGTGCCAGCAGCGACAGGGTTACTGAAGCTTTCTTT	CASSDRVTEAFF
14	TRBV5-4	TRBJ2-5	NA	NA	TGTGCCAGCAGCTTGGGGGGGGCGTTGGAGACCCAGTACTTC	CASSLGGALETQYF
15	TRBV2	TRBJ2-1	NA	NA	TGTGCCAGCAGTGAACGGTCAATCGGGGGCAATGAGCAGTTCTTC	CASSERSIGGNEQFF
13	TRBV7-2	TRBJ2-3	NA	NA	TGTGCCAGCAGCTCTCTTGGGATGGATACGCAGTATTTT	CASSSLGMDTQYF
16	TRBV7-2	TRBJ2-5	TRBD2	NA	TGTGCCAGCAGCTTTACCTCGGGGCTAGCGGGAGAGACCCAGTACTTC	CASSFTSGLAGETQYF
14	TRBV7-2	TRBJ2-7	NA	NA	TGTGCCAGCAGCCTAACTCCCTTACCTTACGAGCAGTACTTC	CASSLTPLPYEQYF
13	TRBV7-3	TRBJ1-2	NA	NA	TGTGCCAGCAGTCCTCAGGCGAACTATGGCTACACCTTC	CASSPQANYGYTF
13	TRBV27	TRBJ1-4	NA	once	TGTGCCAGCAGTTACACCGGAGGCGAAAAACTGTTTTTT	CASSYTGGEKLFF
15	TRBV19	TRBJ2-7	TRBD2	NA	TGTGCCAGTAGTTTCAAGCGGGAGGGCTCCTACGAGCAGTACTTC	CASSFKREGSYEQYF
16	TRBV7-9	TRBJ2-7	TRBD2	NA	TGTGCCAGCAGCTTAGGGACTAGCGGGAGATACTACGAGCAGTACTTC	CASSLGTSGRYYEQYF
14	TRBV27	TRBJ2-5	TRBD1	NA	TGTGCCAGCAGTACCCGGGACAGACAAGAGACCCAGTACTTC	CASSTRDRQETQYF
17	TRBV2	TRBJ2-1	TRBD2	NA	TGTGCCAGCAGTGAACCGCGGCTAGCGGGAGACGGAGATGAGCAGTTCTTC	CASSEPRLAGDGDEQFF
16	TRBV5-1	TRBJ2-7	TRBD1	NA	TGCGCCAGCAGCTTGAATCCTAGGACAGGGACCTACGAGCAGTACTTC	CASSLNPRTGTYEQYF
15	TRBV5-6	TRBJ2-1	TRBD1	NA	TGTGCCAGCAGCCTCGGACAGGGACGAACCAATGAGCAGTTCTTC	CASSLGQGRTNEQFF
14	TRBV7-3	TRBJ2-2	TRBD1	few	TGTGCCAGCAGCCCCCAGGGGGAGACCGGGGAGCTGTTTTTT	CASSPQGETGELFF
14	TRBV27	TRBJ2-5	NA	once	TGTGCCAGCAGTTTAGGACAGACCCAAGAGACCCAGTACTTC	CASSLGQTQETQYF
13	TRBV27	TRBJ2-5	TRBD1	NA	TGTGCCAGCAGCCGCAGGGGGCGAGAGACCCAGTACTTC	CASSRRGRETQYF
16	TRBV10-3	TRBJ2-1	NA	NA	TGTGCCATCAGTGAGCCCCCCGGGACTGGGGACGATGAGCAGTTCTTC	CAISEPPGTGDDEQFF
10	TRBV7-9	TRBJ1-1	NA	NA	TGTGCCAGCAGCCCTGACGAAGCTTTCTTT	CASSPDEAFF
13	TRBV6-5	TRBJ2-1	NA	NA	TGTGCCACCACGGGCGTCCTACCCAATGAGCAGTTCTTC	CATTGVLPNEQFF
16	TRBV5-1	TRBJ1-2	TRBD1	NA	TGCGCCAGCAGCCCCTATGGGTGGACAGGGGCGCATGGCTACACCTTC	CASSPYGWTGAHGYTF